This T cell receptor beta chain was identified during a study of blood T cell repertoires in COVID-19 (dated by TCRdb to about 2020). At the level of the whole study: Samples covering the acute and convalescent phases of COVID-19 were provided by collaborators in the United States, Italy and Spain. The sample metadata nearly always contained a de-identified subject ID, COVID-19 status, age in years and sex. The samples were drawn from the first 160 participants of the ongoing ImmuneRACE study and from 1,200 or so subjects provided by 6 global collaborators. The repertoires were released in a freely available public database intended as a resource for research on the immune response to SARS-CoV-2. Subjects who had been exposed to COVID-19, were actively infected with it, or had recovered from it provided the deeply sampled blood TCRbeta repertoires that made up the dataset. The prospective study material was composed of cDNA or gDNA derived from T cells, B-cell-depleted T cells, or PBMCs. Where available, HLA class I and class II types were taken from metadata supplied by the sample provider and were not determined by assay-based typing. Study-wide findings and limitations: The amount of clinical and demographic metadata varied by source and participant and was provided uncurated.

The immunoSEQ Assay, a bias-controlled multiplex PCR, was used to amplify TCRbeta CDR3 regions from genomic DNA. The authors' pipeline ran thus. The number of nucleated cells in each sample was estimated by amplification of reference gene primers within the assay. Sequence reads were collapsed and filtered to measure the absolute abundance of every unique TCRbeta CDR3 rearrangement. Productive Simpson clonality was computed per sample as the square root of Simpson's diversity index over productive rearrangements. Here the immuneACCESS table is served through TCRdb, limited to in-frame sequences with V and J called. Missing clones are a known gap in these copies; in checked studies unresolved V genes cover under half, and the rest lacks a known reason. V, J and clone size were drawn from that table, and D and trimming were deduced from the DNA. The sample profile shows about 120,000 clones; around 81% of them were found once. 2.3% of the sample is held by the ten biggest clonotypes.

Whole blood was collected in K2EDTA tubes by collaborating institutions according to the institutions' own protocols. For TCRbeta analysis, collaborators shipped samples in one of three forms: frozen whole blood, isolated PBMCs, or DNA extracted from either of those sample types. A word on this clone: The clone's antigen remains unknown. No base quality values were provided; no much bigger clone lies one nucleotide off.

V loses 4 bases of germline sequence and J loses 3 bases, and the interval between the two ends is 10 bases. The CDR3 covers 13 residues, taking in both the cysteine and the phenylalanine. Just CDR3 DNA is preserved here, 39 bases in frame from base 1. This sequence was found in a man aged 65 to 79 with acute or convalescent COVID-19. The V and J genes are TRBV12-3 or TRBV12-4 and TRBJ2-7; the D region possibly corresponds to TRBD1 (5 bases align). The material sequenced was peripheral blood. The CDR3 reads CASSSQGFYEQYF. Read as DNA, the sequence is TGTGCCAGCAGTTCCCAGGGTTTCTACGAGCAGTACTTC.